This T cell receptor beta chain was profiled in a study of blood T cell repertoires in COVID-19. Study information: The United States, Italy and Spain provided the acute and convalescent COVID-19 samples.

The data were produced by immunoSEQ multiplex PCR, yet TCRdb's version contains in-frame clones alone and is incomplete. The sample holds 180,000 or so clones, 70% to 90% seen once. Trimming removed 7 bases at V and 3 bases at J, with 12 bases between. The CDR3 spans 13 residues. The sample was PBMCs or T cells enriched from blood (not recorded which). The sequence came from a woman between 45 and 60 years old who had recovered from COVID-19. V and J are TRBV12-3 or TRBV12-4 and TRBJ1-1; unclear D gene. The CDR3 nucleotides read TGTGCCAGCACCAAGTCGGACTACACTGAAGCTTTCTTT. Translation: CASTKSDYTEAFF.